This TCR beta chain was obtained from a study of vaccination effects on CD4 cells after COVID-19. Once cultured for approximately ten days, the cells underwent separation to obtain CD4+ T cells. Regarding this clone: What it binds is not known.

With 4 bases clipped from V and 2 bases from J, the junction kept 3 bases outside the gene matches. In germline, CDR1 is SGHRS, CDR2 YFSETQ. The CDR3 has 15 residues. Generated by immunoSEQ multiplex PCR, the TCRdb table keeps only in-frame clones and is missing some. The table has tens of thousands of clones, 60% to 85% seen once. Sequenced material: CD4+ T cells from PBMCs cultured without peptide, taken before COVID-19 vaccination. This receptor was obtained from a human donor who had a prior SARS-CoV-2 infection. The rearrangement links TRBV5-1 to TRBJ2-5, with 12 bases that match TRBD2. CDR3 in amino acids: CASSDGTSGQETQYF. The DNA for the CDR3 is TGCGCCAGCAGCGATGGGACTAGCGGGCAAGAGACCCAGTACTTC.